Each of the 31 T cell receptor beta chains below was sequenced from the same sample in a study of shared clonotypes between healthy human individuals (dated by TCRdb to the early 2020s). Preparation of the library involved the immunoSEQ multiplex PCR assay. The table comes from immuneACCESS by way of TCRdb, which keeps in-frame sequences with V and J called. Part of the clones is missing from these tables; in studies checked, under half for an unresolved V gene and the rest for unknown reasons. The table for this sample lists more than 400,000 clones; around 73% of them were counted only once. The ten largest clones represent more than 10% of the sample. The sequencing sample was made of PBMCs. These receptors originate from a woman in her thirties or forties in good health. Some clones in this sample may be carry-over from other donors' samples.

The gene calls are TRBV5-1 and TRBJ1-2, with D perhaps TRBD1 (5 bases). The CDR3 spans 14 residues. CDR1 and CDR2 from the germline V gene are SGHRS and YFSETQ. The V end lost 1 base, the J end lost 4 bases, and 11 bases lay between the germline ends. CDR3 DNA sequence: TGCGCCAGCAGCTTGAGGGGACCGCCCTATGGCTACACCTTC. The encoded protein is CASSLRGPPYGYTF. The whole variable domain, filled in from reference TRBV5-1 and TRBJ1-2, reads KAGVTQTPRYLIKTRGQQVTLSCSPISGHRSVSWYQQTPGQGLQFLFEYFSETQRNKGNFPGRFSGRQFSNSRSEMNVSTLELGDSALYLCASSLRGPPYGYTFGSGTRLTVV.

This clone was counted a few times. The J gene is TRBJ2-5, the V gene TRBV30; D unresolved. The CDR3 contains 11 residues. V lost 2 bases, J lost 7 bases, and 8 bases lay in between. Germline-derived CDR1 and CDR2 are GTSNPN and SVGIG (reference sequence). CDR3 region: CAWSLLATQYF. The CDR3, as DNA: TGTGCCTGGAGTCTATTGGCGACCCAGTACTTC.

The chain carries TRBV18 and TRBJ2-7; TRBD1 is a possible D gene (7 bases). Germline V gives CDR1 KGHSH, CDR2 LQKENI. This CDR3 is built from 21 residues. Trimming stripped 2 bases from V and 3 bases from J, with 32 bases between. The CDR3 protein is CASSPIPRQGGRRERDYEQYF. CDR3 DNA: TGTGCCAGCTCACCAATCCCGCGACAGGGAGGAAGGAGGGAGAGGGACTACGAGCAGTACTTC.

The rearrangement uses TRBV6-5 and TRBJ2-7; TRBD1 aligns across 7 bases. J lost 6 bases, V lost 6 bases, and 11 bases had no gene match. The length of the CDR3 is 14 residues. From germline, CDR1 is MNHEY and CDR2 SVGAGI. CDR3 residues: CASRSRDRPTEQYF. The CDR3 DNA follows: TGTGCCAGCAGGTCCCGGGACAGACCTACCGAGCAGTACTTC.

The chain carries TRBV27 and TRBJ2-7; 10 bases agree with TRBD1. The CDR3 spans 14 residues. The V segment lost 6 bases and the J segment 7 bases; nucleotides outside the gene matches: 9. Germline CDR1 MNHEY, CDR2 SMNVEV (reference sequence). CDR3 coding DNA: TGTGCCAGCAGGACCGGGACAGGGGTTGGGGAGCAGTACTTC. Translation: CASRTGTGVGEQYF.

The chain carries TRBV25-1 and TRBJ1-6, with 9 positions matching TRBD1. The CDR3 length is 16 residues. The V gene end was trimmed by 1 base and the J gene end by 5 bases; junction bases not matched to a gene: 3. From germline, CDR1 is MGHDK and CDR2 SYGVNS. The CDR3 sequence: CASSEWGDRDNSPLHF. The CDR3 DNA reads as TGTGCCAGCAGTGAATGGGGGGACAGGGATAATTCACCCCTCCACTTT.

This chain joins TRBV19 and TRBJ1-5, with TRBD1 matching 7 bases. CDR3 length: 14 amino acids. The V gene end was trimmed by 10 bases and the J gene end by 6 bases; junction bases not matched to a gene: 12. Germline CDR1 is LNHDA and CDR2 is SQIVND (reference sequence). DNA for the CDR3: TGTGCCACCCTGGGACAGACAAGGGGTCAGCCCCAGCATTTT. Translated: CATLGQTRGQPQHF.

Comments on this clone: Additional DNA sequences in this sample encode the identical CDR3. CDR3 DNA sequence: TGCGCCAGCAGCTTGGCCGGGACTTCTCAAGAGACCCAGTACTTC. Protein product: CASSLAGTSQETQYF. The V call is TRBV5-1, the J call TRBJ2-5, with TRBD2 as a possible D gene (6 bases). V was clipped by 0 bases and J by 2 bases, with 11 bases between them. CDR1 is SGHRS, CDR2 YFSETQ, per germline. This CDR3 contains 15 residues.

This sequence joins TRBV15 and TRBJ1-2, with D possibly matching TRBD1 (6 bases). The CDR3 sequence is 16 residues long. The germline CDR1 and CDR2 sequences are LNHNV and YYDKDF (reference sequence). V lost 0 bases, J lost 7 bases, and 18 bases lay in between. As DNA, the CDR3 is TGTGCCACCAGCAGAGATCAGGCCCGGGGGGGCGCTGGCTACACCTTC. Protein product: CATSRDQARGGAGYTF.

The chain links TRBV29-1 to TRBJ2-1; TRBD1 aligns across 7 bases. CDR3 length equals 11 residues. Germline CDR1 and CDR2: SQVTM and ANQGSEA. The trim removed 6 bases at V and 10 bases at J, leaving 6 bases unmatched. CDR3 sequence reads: CSVRTGEEQFF. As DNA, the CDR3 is TGCAGCGTCCGAACAGGGGAGGAGCAGTTCTTC.

This chain's CDR3 is CASQKPGAQETQYF. The CDR3 DNA follows: TGCGCCAGCCAAAAACCGGGGGCCCAAGAGACCCAGTACTTC. V is TRBV5-1 and J is TRBJ2-5; D assignment may be TRBD1 or TRBD2 (6 bases each). The CDR3 is 14 residues long. CDR1 is SGHRS and CDR2 is YFSETQ in the germline V gene. V was trimmed by 7 bases and J by 1 base, leaving 14 bases between them. The full variable domain, rest sourced from reference TRBV5-1 and TRBJ2-5, is KAGVTQTPRYLIKTRGQQVTLSCSPISGHRSVSWYQQTPGQGLQFLFEYFSETQRNKGNFPGRFSGRQFSNSRSEMNVSTLELGDSALYLCASQKPGAQETQYFGPGTRLLVL.

The DNA of the CDR3 is TGTGCCAGCAGCTTGGCAGGGGCTGGAAACACCATATATTTT. Its translation: CASSLAGAGNTIYF. This sequence joins TRBV5-5 and TRBJ1-3; D might be TRBD1 (6 bases). The CDR3 extends over 14 amino acids. The ends were cut back, 0 bases at V and 2 bases at J, with 6 bases in the middle. CDR1 is SGHKS and CDR2 is YYEKEE in the germline V gene (reference sequence).

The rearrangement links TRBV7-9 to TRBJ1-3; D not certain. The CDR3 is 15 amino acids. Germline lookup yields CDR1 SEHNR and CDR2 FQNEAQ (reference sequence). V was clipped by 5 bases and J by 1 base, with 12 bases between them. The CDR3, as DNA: TGTGCCAGCAGCCCTCGTCGCGCATCTGGAAACACCATATATTTT. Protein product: CASSPRRASGNTIYF.

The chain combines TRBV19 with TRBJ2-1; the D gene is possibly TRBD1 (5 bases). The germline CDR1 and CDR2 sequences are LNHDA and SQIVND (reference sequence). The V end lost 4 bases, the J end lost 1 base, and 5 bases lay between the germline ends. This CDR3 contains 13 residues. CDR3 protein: CASSKGSYNEQFF. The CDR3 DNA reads TGTGCCAGTAGTAAGGGGTCCTACAATGAGCAGTTCTTC.

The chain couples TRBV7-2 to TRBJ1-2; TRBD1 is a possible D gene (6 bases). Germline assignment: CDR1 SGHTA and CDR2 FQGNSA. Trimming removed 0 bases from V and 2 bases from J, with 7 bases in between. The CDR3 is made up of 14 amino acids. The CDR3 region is CASSLAQGNYGYTF. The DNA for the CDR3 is TGTGCCAGCAGCTTAGCGCAGGGGAACTATGGCTACACCTTC.

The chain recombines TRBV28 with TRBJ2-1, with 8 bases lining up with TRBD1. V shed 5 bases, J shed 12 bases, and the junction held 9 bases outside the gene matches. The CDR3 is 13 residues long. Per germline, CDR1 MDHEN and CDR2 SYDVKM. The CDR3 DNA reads TGTGCCAGCAGTCTCAGACAGGGGTTAAGGCAGTTCTTC. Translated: CASSLRQGLRQFF.

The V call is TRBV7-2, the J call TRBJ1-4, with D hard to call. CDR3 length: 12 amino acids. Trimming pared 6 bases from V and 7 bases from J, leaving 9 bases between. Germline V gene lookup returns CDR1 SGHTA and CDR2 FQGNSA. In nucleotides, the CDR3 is TGTGCCAGCAGTTCGAACAGTGAAAAACTGTTTTTT. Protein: CASSSNSEKLFF.

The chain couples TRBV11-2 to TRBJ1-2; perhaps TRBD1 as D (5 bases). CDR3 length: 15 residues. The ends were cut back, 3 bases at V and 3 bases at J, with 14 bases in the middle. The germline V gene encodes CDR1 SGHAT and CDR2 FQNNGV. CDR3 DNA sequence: TGTGCCAGCAGCTTTCGGGGCGCCCTGGACTATGGCTACACCTTC. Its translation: CASSFRGALDYGYTF.

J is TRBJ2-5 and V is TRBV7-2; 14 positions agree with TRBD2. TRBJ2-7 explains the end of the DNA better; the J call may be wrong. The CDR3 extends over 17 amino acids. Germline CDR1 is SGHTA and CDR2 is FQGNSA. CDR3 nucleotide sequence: TGTGCCAGCAGCGCCCGACTAGCGGGAGGGCTAACCTACGAGCAGTACTTC. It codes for CASSARLAGGLTYEQYF.

CDR3 loop: CASSRSDQETQYF. The CDR3 coding sequence is TGTGCCAGCAGCCGAAGTGACCAAGAGACCCAGTACTTC. This chain joins TRBV11-1 and TRBJ2-5; no firm D call. V dropped 5 bases and J dropped 0 bases, with 7 bases sitting between them. From germline, CDR1 is SGHAT and CDR2 FQDESV (reference sequence). The length of the CDR3 is 13 residues.

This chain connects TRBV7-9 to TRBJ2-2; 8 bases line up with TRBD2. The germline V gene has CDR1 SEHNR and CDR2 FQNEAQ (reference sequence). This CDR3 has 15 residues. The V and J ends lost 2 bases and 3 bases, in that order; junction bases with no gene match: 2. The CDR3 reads CASSLNSGDTGELFF. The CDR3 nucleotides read TGTGCCAGCAGCTTAAATAGCGGGGACACCGGGGAGCTGTTTTTT.

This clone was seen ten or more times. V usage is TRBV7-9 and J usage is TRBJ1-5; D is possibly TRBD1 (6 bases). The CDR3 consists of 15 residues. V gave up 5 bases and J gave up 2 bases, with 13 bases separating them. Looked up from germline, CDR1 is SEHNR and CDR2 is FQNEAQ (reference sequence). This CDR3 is CASSPRGRGNQPQHF. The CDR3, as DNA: TGTGCCAGCAGCCCCAGGGGACGGGGCAATCAGCCCCAGCATTTT.

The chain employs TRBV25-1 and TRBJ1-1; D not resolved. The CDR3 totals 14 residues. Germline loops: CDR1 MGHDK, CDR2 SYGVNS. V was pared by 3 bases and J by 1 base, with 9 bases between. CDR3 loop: CASSEGVANTEAFF. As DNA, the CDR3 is TGTGCCAGCAGTGAGGGAGTGGCGAACACTGAAGCTTTCTTT.

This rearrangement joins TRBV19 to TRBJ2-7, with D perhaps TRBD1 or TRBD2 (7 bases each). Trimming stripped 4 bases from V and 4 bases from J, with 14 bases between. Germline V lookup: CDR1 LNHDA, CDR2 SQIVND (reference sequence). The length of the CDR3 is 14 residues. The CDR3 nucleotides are TGTGCCAGTAGTAATCAGGGGGGGTATTACGAGCAGTACTTC. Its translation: CASSNQGGYYEQYF. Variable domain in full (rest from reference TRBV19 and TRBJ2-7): DGGITQSPKYLFRKEGQNVTLSCEQNLNHDAMYWYRQDPGQGLRLIYYSQIVNDFQKGDIAEGYSVSREKKESFPLTVTSAQKNPTAFYLCASSNQGGYYEQYFGPGTRLTVT.

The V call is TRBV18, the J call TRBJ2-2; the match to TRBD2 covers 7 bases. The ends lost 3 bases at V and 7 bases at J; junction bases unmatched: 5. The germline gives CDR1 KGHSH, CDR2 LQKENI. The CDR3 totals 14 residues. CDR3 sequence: CASSPGTGGGELFF. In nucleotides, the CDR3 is TGTGCCAGCTCACCGGGCACGGGAGGCGGGGAGCTGTTTTTT.

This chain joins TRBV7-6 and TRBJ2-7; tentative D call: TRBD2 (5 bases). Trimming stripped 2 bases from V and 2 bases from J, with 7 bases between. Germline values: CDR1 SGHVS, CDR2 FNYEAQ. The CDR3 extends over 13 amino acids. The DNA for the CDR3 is TGTGCCAGCAGCTTAACGGGGACCTACGAGCAGTACTTC. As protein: CASSLTGTYEQYF.

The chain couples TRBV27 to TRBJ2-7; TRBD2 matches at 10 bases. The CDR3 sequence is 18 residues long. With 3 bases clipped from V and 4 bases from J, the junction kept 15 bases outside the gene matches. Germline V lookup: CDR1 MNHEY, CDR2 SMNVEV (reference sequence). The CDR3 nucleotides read TGTGCCAGCAGTTTCTGTTTTGGCCAGCGGGAGGGACCTTACGAGCAGTACTTC. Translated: CASSFCFGQREGPYEQYF.

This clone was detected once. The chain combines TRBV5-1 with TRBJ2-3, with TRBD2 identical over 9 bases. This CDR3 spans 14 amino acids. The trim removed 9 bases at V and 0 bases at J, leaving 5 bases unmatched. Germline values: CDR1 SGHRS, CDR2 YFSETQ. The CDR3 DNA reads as TGCGCCACTCGTAGCGGGGGTAGCACAGATACGCAGTATTTT. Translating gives CATRSGGSTDTQYF.

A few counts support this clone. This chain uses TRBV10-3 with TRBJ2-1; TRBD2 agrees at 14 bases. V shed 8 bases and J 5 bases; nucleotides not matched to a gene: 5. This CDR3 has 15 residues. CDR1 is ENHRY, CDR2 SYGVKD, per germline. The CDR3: CAIGTSGSRDNEQFF. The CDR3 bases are TGTGCCATCGGGACTAGCGGGAGTAGGGACAATGAGCAGTTCTTC.

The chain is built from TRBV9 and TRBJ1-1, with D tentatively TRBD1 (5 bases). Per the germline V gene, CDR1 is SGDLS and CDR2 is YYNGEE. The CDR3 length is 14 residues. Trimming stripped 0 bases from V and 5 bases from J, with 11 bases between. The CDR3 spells CASSVAQGRTEAFF. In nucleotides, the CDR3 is TGTGCCAGCAGCGTAGCTCAGGGCCGAACTGAAGCTTTCTTT.

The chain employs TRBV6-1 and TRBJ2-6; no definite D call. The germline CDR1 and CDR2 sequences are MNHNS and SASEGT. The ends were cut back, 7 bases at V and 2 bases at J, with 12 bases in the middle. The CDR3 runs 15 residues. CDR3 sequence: CASIPFLAGANVLTF. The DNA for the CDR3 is TGTGCCAGCATCCCTTTTCTAGCTGGGGCCAACGTCCTGACTTTC.